This is a list of T cell receptor beta chains from one sample in a study of blood T cell repertoires in COVID-19. The repertoire was sequenced with immunoSEQ multiplex PCR; TCRdb's copy has only in-frame clones and lacks some. The sample records 50,000 to 85,000 clones, about four fifths being singletons. Sequenced sample: peripheral blood. The source is a human donor in a cohort sampled during active COVID-19. Each CDR3 is given with its conserved first and last residue. Fields, in order: V gene, J gene, clone size, D gene, CDR3 protein, CDR3 DNA. The D gene is left open where the match is weak. Size values are once, few and many counts, or a class for expanded clones, and some rows have none.

TRBV27	TRBJ2-6	-	-	CASSRGRIGANVLTF	TGTGCCAGCAGTCGAGGGCGGATCGGGGCCAACGTCCTGACTTTC
TRBV19	TRBJ1-6	-	-	CASNPGGRNSPLHF	TGTGCGAGTAACCCGGGAGGACGCAATTCACCCCTCCACTTT
TRBV7-7	TRBJ1-6	-	TRBD1	CASSHIEGQGRDNNSPLHF	TGTGCTAGCAGCCACATAGAAGGACAGGGGCGAGACAATAATTCACCCCTCCACTTT
TRBV5-1	TRBJ1-2	-	TRBD1	CASSLGWTGYGYTF	TGCGCCAGCAGCTTGGGGTGGACAGGCTATGGCTACACCTTC
TRBV19	TRBJ2-1	-	-	CASSIGVRRDGTNEQFF	TGTGCCAGTAGTATAGGGGTGAGGCGGGACGGTACAAATGAGCAGTTCTTC
TRBV5-4	TRBJ1-3	-	TRBD1	CASSEGQGFGNTIYF	TGTGCCAGCAGCGAGGGACAGGGTTTTGGAAACACCATATATTTT
TRBV24-1	TRBJ2-7	-	-	CATSDTGAGRQYF	TGTGCCACCAGTGATACCGGGGCCGGGAGGCAGTACTTC
TRBV3-1/TRBV3-2	TRBJ2-7	many	TRBD1	CASSRQGRHSYEQYF	TGTGCCAGCAGTCGACAGGGGCGTCACTCCTACGAGCAGTACTTC
TRBV19	TRBJ2-1	once	TRBD2	CASGGLAGVGEQFF	TGTGCCAGTGGTGGACTAGCGGGAGTAGGAGAGCAGTTCTTC
TRBV10-1	TRBJ2-3	-	-	CASSAMGERTDTQYF	TGCGCCAGCAGTGCCATGGGAGAGCGAACAGATACGCAGTATTTT
TRBV28	TRBJ1-5	-	-	CASSSRPRNQPQHF	TGTGCCAGCAGTTCCCGCCCGAGGAATCAGCCCCAGCATTTT
TRBV10-3	TRBJ2-7	-	TRBD1	CAISAGQGYEQYF	TGTGCCATCAGCGCGGGACAGGGCTACGAGCAGTACTTC
TRBV9	TRBJ2-7	-	TRBD2	CASSVAGGSSYEQYF	TGTGCCAGCAGCGTAGCTGGCGGGAGCTCCTACGAGCAGTACTTC
TRBV2	TRBJ2-2	few	TRBD1	CASRATDRVIGELFF	TGTGCCAGCAGGGCTACGGACAGGGTCATCGGGGAGCTGTTTTTT
TRBV11-2	TRBJ1-1	few	-	CASSLNRNTEAFF	TGTGCCAGCAGCTTAAATAGGAACACTGAAGCTTTCTTT
TRBV30	TRBJ2-2	-	TRBD2	CAWARGGSNTGELFF	TGTGCCTGGGCCCGCGGGGGGTCGAACACCGGGGAGCTGTTTTTT
TRBV13	TRBJ2-1	few	-	CASSVSGNEQFF	TGTGCCAGCAGCGTTAGCGGCAATGAGCAGTTCTTC
TRBV2	TRBJ2-3	-	TRBD2	CASGSSGISTDTQYF	TGTGCCAGCGGGTCGAGCGGGATAAGCACAGATACGCAGTATTTT
TRBV11-3	TRBJ2-7	-	TRBD2	CASSQGTSPTYEQYF	TGTGCCAGCAGCCAAGGGACTAGCCCCACCTACGAGCAGTACTTC
TRBV6-1	TRBJ1-2	-	TRBD1	CASSEEGQARTF	TGTGCCAGCAGTGAAGAAGGACAGGCGCGGACCTTC
TRBV2	TRBJ1-5	-	-	CASSGEGGNQPQHF	TGTGCCAGCAGCGGGGAGGGCGGCAATCAGCCCCAGCATTTT
TRBV6-1	TRBJ1-3	-	-	CASSEAHRAPGNTIYF	TGTGCCAGCAGTGAAGCGCATCGAGCCCCTGGAAACACCATATATTTT
TRBV28	TRBJ2-7	few	-	CASSSHQGPKQYF	TGTGCCAGCAGTTCACACCAGGGGCCTAAGCAGTACTTC
TRBV9	TRBJ2-7	few	TRBD1	CASSPKRATGGPYEQYF	TGTGCCAGCAGCCCCAAGCGGGCGACAGGGGGTCCCTACGAGCAGTACTTC
TRBV9	TRBJ2-2	-	-	CASSVTVDTGELFF	TGTGCCAGCAGCGTGACAGTGGACACCGGGGAGCTGTTTTTT
TRBV7-6	TRBJ2-3	-	TRBD1	CASSPGGGLPTDTQYF	TGTGCCAGCAGCCCAGGGGGCGGCCTACCCACAGATACGCAGTATTTT
TRBV24-1	TRBJ2-1	-	TRBD1	CATSDRRTGNNEQFF	TGTGCCACCAGTGATCGTCGGACAGGGAACAATGAGCAGTTCTTC
TRBV2	TRBJ2-4	-	TRBD1	CASSLTGGNIQYF	TGTGCCAGCAGCCTGACAGGGGGAAACATTCAGTACTTC
TRBV7-8	TRBJ2-3	-	TRBD2	CASSLRAGETDTQYF	TGTGCCAGCAGCTTAAGAGCGGGAGAGACAGATACGCAGTATTTT
TRBV5-1	TRBJ2-5	-	-	CASSLRPGETQYF	TGCGCCAGCAGCTTGAGGCCCGGGGAGACCCAGTACTTC